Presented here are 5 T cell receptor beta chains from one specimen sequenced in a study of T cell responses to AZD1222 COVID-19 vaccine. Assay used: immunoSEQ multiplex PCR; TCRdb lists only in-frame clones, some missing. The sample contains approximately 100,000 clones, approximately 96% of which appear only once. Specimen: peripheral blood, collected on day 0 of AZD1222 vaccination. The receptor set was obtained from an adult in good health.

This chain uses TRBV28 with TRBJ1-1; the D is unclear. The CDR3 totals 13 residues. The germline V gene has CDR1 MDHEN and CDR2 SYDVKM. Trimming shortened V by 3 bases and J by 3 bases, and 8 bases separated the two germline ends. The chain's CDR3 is CASSFRQDTEAFF. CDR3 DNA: TGTGCCAGCAGTTTCAGACAAGACACTGAAGCTTTCTTT.

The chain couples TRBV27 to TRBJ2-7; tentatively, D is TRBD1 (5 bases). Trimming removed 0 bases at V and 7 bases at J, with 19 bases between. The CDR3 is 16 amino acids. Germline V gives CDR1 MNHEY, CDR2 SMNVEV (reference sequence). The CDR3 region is CASSLSQGPTFGEQYF. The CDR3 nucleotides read TGTGCCAGCAGTTTATCTCAGGGTCCGACGTTTGGAGAGCAGTACTTC.

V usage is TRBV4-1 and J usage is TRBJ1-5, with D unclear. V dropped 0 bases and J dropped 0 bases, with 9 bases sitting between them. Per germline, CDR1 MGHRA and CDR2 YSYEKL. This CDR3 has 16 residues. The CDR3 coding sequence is TGCGCCAGCAGCCAAGATAGACGGAATAGCAATCAGCCCCAGCATTTT. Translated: CASSQDRRNSNQPQHF.

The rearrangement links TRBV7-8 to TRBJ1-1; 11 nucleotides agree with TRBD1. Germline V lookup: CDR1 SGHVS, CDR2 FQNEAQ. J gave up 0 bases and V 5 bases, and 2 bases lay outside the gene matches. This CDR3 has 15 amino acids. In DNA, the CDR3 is TGTGCCAGCAGCGCGGGACAGGGGGTGAACACTGAAGCTTTCTTT. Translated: CASSAGQGVNTEAFF.

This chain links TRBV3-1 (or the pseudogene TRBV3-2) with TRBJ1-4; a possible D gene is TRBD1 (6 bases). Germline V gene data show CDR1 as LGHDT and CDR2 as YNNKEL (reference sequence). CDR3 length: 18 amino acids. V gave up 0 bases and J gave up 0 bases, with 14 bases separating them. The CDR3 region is CASSQDWGTGTTNEKLFF. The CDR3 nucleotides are TGTGCCAGCAGCCAAGATTGGGGTACAGGGACAACTAATGAAAAACTGTTTTTT.